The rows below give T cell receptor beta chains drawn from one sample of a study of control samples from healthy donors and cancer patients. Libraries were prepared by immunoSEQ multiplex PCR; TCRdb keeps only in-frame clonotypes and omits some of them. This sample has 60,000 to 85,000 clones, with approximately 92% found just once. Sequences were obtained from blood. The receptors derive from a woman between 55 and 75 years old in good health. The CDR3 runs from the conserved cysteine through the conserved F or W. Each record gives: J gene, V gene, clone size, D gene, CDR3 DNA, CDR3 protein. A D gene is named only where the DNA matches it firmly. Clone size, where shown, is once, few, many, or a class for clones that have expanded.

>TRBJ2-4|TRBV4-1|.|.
TGCGCCAGCAGCCAAGTTCAACAGGCGCTAGCCAAAAACATTCAGTACTTC
CASSQVQQALAKNIQYF
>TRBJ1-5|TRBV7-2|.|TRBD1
TGTGCCAGCAGTTATATTCCAGGGGGCCCTCAGCCCCAGCATTTT
CASSYIPGGPQPQHF
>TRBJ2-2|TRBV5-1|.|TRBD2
TGCGCCAGCAGCTCTTTAGCGGGAGTGAACACCGGGGAGCTGTTTTTT
CASSSLAGVNTGELFF
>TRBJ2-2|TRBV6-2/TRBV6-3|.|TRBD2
TGTGCCAGCAGTTACTCGGGGACTAGCGGGACGATAGCGTCCGGGGAGCTGTTTTTT
CASSYSGTSGTIASGELFF
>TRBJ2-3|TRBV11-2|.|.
TGTGCCAGCAGCTTAGGTTCCGATACGCAGTATTTT
CASSLGSDTQYF
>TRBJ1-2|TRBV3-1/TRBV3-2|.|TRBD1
TGTGCCAGCAGCCCTGGGAGGACAGGGGGCATCTATGGCTACACCTTC
CASSPGRTGGIYGYTF
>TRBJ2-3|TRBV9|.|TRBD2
TGTGCCAGCGGAGCGGGAGACGGTATATGGACGCAGTATTTT
CASGAGDGIWTQYF
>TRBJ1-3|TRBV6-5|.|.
TGTGCCAGCAGTTACTCGTCGGGGGGAAACACCATATATTTT
CASSYSSGGNTIYF
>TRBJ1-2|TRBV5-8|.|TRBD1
TGTGCCAGCAGCGCGGGACAGGGGAACTATGGCTACACCTTC
CASSAGQGNYGYTF
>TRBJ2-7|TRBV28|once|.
TGTGCCAGCAGTTTATCTGGGGCAAGATACGAGCAGTACTTC
CASSLSGARYEQYF
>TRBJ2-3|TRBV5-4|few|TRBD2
TGTGCCAGCAGCCCACTAGCGGGAGGAGTTGGTGGCACAGATACGCAGTATTTT
CASSPLAGGVGGTDTQYF
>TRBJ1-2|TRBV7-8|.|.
TGTGCCAGCAGCTCTGTCAACTATGGCTACACCTTC
CASSSVNYGYTF
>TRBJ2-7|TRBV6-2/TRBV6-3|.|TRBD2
TGTGCCAGCAGTCAGTCCGGGGGACTAGCGCACTCCTACGAGCAGTACTTC
CASSQSGGLAHSYEQYF
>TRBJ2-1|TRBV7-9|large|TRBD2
TGTGCCGTCCAGCGGGCTAGCGGGAGCAATGAGCAGTTCTTC
CAVQRASGSNEQFF
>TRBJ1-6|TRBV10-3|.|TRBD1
TGTGCCATCAGTGGGTCCGGGACAGGGAATTCACCCCTCCACTTT
CAISGSGTGNSPLHF
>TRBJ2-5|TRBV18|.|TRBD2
TGTGCCAGCTCACCACCGCTCGGACTAGCGGGAAGAGGAGAGACCCAGTACTTC
CASSPPLGLAGRGETQYF
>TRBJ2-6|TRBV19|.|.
TGTGCCAGTAGTAGAACTGGTGATGGGGCCAACGTCCTGACTTTC
CASSRTGDGANVLTF
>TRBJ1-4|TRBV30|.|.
TGTGCCTGGAGCCGGGATACTAATGAAAAACTGTTTTTT
CAWSRDTNEKLFF
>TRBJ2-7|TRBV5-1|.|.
TGCGCCAGCAGTTATGGGGGGGCGAACGAGCAGTACTTC
CASSYGGANEQYF
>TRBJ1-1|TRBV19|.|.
TGTGCCAGTAGTATTGAACGGACGAACACTGAAGCTTTCTTT
CASSIERTNTEAFF
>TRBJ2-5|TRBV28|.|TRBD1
TGTGCCAGCAGTCCTCTTCTCGGGACAGGGTTGGAGACCCAGTACTTC
CASSPLLGTGLETQYF
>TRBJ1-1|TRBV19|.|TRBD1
TGTGCCAGTAGTATAGATGGGGGACAGGACACTGAAGCTTTCTTT
CASSIDGGQDTEAFF